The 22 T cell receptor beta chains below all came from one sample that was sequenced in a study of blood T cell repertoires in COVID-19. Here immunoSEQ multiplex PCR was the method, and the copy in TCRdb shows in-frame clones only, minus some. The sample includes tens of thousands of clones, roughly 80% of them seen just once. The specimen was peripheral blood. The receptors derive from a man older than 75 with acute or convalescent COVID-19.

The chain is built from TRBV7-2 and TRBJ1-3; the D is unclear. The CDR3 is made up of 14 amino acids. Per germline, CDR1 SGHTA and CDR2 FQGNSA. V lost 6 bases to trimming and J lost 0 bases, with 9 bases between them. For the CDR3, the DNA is TGTGCCAGCAGATCGGGAGACTCTGGAAACACCATATATTTT. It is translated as CASRSGDSGNTIYF.

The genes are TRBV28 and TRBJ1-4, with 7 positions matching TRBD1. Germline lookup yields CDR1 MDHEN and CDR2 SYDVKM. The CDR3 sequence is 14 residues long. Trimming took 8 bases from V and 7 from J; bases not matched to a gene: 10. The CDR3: CASEPGQRAEKLFF. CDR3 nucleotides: TGTGCCAGCGAACCGGGACAGCGAGCTGAAAAACTGTTTTTT. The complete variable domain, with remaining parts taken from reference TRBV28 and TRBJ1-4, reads DVKVTQSSRYLVKRTGEKVFLECVQDMDHENMFWYRQDPGLGLRLIYFSYDVKMKEKGDIPEGYSVSREKKERFSLILESASTNQTSMYLCASEPGQRAEKLFFGSGTQLSVL.

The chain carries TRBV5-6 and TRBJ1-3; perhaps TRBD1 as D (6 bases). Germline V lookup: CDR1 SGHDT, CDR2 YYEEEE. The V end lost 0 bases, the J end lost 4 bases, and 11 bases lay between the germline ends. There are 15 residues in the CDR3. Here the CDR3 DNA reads TGTGCCAGCAGCTTGGGGCAGGGGTACGGAAACACCATATATTTT. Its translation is CASSLGQGYGNTIYF.

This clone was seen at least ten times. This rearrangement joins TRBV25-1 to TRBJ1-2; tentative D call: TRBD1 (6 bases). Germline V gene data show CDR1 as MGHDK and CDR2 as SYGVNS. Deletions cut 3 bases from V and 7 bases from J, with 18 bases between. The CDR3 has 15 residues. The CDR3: CASSDQKGVLGGYTF. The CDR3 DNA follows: TGTGCCAGCAGTGACCAAAAGGGGGTGTTGGGTGGCTACACCTTC.

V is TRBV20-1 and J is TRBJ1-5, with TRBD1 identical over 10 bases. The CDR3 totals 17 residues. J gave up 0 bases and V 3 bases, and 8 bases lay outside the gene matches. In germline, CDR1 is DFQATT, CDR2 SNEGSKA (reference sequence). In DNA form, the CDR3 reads TGCAGTGCTAGTACAGGACAGGGGGGTTTTAGCAATCAGCCCCAGCATTTT. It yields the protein CSASTGQGGFSNQPQHF.

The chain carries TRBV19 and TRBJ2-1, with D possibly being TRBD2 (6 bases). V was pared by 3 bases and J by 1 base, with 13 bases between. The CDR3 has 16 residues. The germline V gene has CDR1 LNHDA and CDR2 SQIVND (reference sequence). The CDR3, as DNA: TGTGCCAGTAGTATCTACTCTGGGAGGTCCTACAATGAGCAGTTCTTC. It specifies CASSIYSGRSYNEQFF.

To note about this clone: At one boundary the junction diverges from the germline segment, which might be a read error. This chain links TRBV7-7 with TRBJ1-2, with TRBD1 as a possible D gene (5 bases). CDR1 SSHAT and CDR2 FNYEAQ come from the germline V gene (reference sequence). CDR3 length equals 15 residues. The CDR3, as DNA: TGTGCTAGCAGCAGCAGGGTAAAGGATCCATATGGCTACACCTTC. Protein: CASSSRVKDPYGYTF.

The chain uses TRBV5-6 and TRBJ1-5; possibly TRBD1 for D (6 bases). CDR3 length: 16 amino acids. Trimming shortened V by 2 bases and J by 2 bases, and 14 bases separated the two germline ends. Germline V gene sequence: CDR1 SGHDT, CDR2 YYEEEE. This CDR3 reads CASSFSGVLGNQPQHF. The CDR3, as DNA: TGTGCCAGCAGCTTCTCAGGGGTTCTGGGCAATCAGCCCCAGCATTTT.

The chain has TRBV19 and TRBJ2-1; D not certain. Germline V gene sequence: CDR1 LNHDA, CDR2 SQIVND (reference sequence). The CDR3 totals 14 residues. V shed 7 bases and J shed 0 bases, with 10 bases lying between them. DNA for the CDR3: TGTGCCAGTACACAACCTAGCTCCTACAATGAGCAGTTCTTC. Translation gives CASTQPSSYNEQFF.

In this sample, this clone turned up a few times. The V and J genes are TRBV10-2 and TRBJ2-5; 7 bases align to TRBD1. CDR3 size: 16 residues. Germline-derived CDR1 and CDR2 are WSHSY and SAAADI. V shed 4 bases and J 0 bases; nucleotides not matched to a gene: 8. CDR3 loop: CASSGEGTAYQETQYF. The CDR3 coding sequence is TGCGCCAGCAGTGGGGAAGGGACAGCGTACCAAGAGACCCAGTACTTC.

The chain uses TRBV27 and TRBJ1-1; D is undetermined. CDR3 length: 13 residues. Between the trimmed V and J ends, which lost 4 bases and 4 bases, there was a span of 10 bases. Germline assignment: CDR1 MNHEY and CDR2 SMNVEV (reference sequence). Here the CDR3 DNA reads TGTGCCAGCAGTTCGGCCGAGGGCACTGAAGCTTTCTTT. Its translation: CASSSAEGTEAFF.

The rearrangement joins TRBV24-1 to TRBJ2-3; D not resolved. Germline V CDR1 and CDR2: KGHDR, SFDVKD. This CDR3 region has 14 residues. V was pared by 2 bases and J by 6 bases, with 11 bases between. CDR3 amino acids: CATSDSRTTDTQYF. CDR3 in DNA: TGTGCCACCAGTGATTCACGAACTACGGATACGCAGTATTTT.

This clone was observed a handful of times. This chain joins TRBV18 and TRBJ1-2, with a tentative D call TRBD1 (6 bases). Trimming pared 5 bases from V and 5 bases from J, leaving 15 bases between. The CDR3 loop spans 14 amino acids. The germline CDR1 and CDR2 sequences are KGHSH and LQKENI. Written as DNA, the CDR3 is TGTGCCAGCTCATCCGGACAGAGGAGTTATGGCTACACCTTC. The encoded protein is CASSSGQRSYGYTF.

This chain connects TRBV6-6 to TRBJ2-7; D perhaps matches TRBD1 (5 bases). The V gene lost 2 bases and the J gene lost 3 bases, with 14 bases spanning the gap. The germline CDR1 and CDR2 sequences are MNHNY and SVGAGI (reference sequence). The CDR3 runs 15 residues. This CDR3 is CASSYQSKGHYEQYF. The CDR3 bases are TGTGCCAGCAGTTACCAATCTAAGGGGCACTACGAGCAGTACTTC.

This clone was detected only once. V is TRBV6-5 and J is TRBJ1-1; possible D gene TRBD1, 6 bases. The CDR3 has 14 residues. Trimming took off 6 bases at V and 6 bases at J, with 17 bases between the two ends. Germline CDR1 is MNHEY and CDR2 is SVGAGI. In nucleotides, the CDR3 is TGTGCCAGCAGGCCTACAGGGAAGGGCGCTGAAGCTTTCTTT. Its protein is CASRPTGKGAEAFF.

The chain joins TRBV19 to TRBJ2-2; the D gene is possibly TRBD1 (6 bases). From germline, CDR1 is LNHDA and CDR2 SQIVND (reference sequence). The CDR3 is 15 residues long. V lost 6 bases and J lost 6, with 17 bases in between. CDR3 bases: TGTGCCAGTAGGCCCCATCAGGGGTTATCCGGGGAGCTGTTTTTT. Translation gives CASRPHQGLSGELFF.

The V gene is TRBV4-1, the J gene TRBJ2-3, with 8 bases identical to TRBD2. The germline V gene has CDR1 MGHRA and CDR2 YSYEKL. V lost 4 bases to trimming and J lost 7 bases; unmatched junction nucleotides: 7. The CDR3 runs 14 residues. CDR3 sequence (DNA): TGCGCCAGCAGCCCCGGGACTAGTGCATATACGCAGTATTTT. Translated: CASSPGTSAYTQYF.

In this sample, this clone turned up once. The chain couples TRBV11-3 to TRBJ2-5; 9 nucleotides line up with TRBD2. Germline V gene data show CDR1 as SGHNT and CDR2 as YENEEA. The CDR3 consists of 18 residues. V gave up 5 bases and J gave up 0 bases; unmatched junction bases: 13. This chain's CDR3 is CASSPGLAGTSYQETQYF. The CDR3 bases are TGTGCCAGCAGCCCAGGGCTAGCGGGGACATCATACCAAGAGACCCAGTACTTC.

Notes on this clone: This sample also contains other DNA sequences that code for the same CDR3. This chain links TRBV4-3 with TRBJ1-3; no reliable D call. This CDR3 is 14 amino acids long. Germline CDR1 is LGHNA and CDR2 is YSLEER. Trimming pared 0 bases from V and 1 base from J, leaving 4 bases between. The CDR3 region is CASSQDRSGNTIYF. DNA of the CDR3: TGCGCCAGCAGCCAAGACAGATCTGGAAACACCATATATTTT.

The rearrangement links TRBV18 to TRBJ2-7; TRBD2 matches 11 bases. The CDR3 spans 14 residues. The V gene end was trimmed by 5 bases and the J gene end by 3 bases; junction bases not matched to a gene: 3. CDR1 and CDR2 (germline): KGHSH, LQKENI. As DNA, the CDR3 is TGTGCCAGCTCAGAGGGACTAGCGGACTACGAGCAGTACTTC. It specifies CASSEGLADYEQYF. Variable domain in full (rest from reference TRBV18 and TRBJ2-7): NAGVMQNPRHLVRRRGQEARLRCSPMKGHSHVYWYRQLPEEGLKFMVYLQKENIIDESGMPKERFSAEFPKEGPSILRIQQVVRGDSAAYFCASSEGLADYEQYFGPGTRLTVT.

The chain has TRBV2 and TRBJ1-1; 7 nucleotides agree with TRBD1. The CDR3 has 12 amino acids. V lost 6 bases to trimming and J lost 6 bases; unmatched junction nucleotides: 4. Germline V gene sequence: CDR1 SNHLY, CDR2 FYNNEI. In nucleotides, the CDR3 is TGTGCCAGCAGGGGACAGATCGCTGAAGCTTTCTTT. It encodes CASRGQIAEAFF.

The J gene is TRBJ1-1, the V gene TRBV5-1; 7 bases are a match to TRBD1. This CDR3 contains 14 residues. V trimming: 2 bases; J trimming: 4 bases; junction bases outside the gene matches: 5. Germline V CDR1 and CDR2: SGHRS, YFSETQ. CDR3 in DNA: TGCGCCAGCAGCTTTGGGCAGGGGGGCACTGAAGCTTTCTTT. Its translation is CASSFGQGGTEAFF.